The 25 T cell receptor beta chains presented below share a single source sample, sequenced in a study of Ad26.COV2.S vaccination and SARS-CoV-2 variants. Generated by immunoSEQ multiplex PCR, the TCRdb table keeps only in-frame clones and is missing some. The sample has 300,000 to 350,000 clones, roughly nine tenths seen once. The treatment is: roughly 19 received Ad26.COV2.S at low or high dose, single or two shots; 5 received placebo; per-sample allocation not given. Specimens were obtained on day 63 following the first vaccine or placebo injection. The material was peripheral blood, obtained in a trial of Ad26.COV2.S vaccine versus placebo. The receptors originated from a person aged 18 to 65 who received the Ad26.COV2.S COVID-19 vaccine or a placebo.

This sequence joins TRBV19 and TRBJ1-1; perhaps TRBD1 as D (6 bases). The CDR3 loop spans 14 amino acids. Trimming left V 5 bases short and J 6 bases short, with 16 bases between. Germline V lookup: CDR1 LNHDA, CDR2 SQIVND (reference sequence). This CDR3 reads CASSSQGSIAEAFF. The DNA for the CDR3 is TGTGCCAGTAGTTCCCAGGGGTCGATAGCTGAAGCTTTCTTT.

The chain recombines TRBV3-1 (or the pseudogene TRBV3-2) with TRBJ1-4; TRBD1 might be the D (5 bases). Trimming removed 4 bases at V and 3 bases at J, with 6 bases between. CDR1 is LGHDT, CDR2 YNNKEL, per germline (reference sequence). The CDR3 sequence is 13 residues long. CDR3 sequence reads: CASSRGSNEKLFF. The CDR3 nucleotides read TGTGCCAGCAGCCGGGGGTCTAATGAAAAACTGTTTTTT.

The rearrangement links TRBV19 to TRBJ1-1; D uncertain. Germline V gene lookup returns CDR1 LNHDA and CDR2 SQIVND (reference sequence). This CDR3 has 12 residues. V lost 5 bases and J lost 0, with 4 bases in between. CDR3 sequence reads: CASSRVNTEAFF. CDR3 coding DNA: TGTGCCAGTAGTCGGGTGAACACTGAAGCTTTCTTT.

This rearrangement joins TRBV3-1 (or the pseudogene TRBV3-2) to TRBJ2-1; no definite D call. Deletions cut 1 base from V and 0 bases from J, with 16 bases between. This CDR3 has 18 amino acids. Per the germline V gene, CDR1 is LGHDT and CDR2 is YNNKEL (reference sequence). The CDR3 protein is CASSQGVLIWSSYNEQFF. The DNA for the CDR3 is TGTGCCAGCAGCCAAGGAGTTCTGATATGGAGCTCCTACAATGAGCAGTTCTTC.

This clone was seen only once. J is TRBJ2-1 and V is TRBV7-2; the D gene could be TRBD1 or TRBD2 (6 bases each). V was cut by 5 bases and J by 0 bases, with 17 bases left in between. Germline assignment: CDR1 SGHTA and CDR2 FQGNSA. The CDR3 runs to 17 residues. The DNA of the CDR3 is TGTGCCAGCAGCAGATTAGGGGGACTGAGCTCCTACAATGAGCAGTTCTTC. Translated, it gives CASSRLGGLSSYNEQFF.

This sequence joins TRBV30 and TRBJ1-2; D remains unclear. Per germline, CDR1 GTSNPN and CDR2 SVGIG (reference sequence). V was shortened by 5 bases and J by 10 bases, with 17 bases between the two germline ends. The CDR3 is 12 residues long. The CDR3, as DNA: TGTGCCTGGGGGAGCTTGACTGAATACTACACCTTC. It encodes CAWGSLTEYYTF.

The chain combines TRBV28 with TRBJ1-1; 9 bases line up with TRBD1. The CDR3 has 17 amino acids. The J segment lost 0 bases and the V segment lost 3 bases, leaving 8 bases of the junction unmatched. Germline-derived CDR1 and CDR2 are MDHEN and SYDVKM. DNA for the CDR3: TGTGCCAGCAGTTTTGAGGACAGGGGAATCATGAACACTGAAGCTTTCTTT. It is translated as CASSFEDRGIMNTEAFF. Together with reference TRBV28 and TRBJ1-1, the CDR3 gives the full variable domain: DVKVTQSSRYLVKRTGEKVFLECVQDMDHENMFWYRQDPGLGLRLIYFSYDVKMKEKGDIPEGYSVSREKKERFSLILESASTNQTSMYLCASSFEDRGIMNTEAFFGQGTRLTVV.

The chain is built from TRBV19 and TRBJ1-2; no firm D call. The CDR3 is 16 residues long. V lost 3 bases and J lost 1, with 15 bases in between. The germline V gene encodes CDR1 LNHDA and CDR2 SQIVND (reference sequence). CDR3 coding DNA: TGTGCCAGTAGTATTTTAAGGGTCGGGGATAACTATGGCTACACCTTC. Translated: CASSILRVGDNYGYTF.

V gene TRBV14 combines with J gene TRBJ2-7, with D perhaps being TRBD1 or TRBD2 (5 bases each). CDR3 length equals 16 residues. Germline V lookup: CDR1 SGHDN, CDR2 FVKESK. Trimming took off 5 bases at V and 1 base at J, with 18 bases between the two ends. The CDR3 nucleotides are TGTGCCAGCAGCAATACCAATGGGGACGGATCCTACGAGCAGTACTTC. It codes for CASSNTNGDGSYEQYF. Full variable domain (outside the CDR3, taken from reference TRBV14 and TRBJ2-7): EAGVTQFPSHSVIEKGQTVTLRCDPISGHDNLYWYRRVMGKEIKFLLHFVKESKQDESGMPNNRFLAERTGGTYSTLKVQPAELEDSGVYFCASSNTNGDGSYEQYFGPGTRLTVT.

V usage is TRBV7-8 and J usage is TRBJ1-2; a weak D match, TRBD1 (5 bases). Germline V CDR1 and CDR2: SGHVS, FQNEAQ. This CDR3 contains 13 residues. Trimming removed 4 bases from V and 4 bases from J, with 10 bases in between. CDR3 amino acids: CASSSIGVYGYTF. CDR3 nucleotide sequence: TGTGCCAGCAGCTCTATAGGGGTCTATGGCTACACCTTC.

CDR3 in amino acids: CASRPGGGDNQPQHF. The CDR3 DNA is TGTGCCAGCAGACCCGGAGGAGGGGACAATCAGCCCCAGCATTTT. The chain uses TRBV7-2 and TRBJ1-5; tentative D call: TRBD1 (5 bases). Germline V lookup: CDR1 SGHTA, CDR2 FQGNSA. With 6 bases removed from V and 3 bases from J, the gap between germline ends came to 15 bases. There are 15 residues in the CDR3.

The J gene is TRBJ1-3, the V gene TRBV4-3, with D unclear. CDR3 length equals 16 residues. The germline V gene encodes CDR1 LGHNA and CDR2 YSLEER. V was trimmed by 0 bases and J by 1 base, leaving 10 bases between them. The CDR3 DNA follows: TGCGCCAGCAGCCAAGAAGCCCCAGGATCTGGAAACACCATATATTTT. Encoded protein: CASSQEAPGSGNTIYF.

V and J are TRBV30 and TRBJ2-1; D unresolved. This CDR3 is 12 amino acids long. CDR1 GTSNPN and CDR2 SVGIG come from the germline V gene (reference sequence). Trimming took off 2 bases at V and 5 bases at J, with 7 bases between the two ends. CDR3 DNA: TGTGCCTGGAGTCGGTCGAACAATGAGCAGTTCTTC. Amino acids: CAWSRSNNEQFF.

The chain links TRBV7-8 to TRBJ1-5, with D possibly being TRBD1 (5 bases). V was pared by 8 bases and J by 3 bases, with 20 bases between. Looked up from germline, CDR1 is SGHVS and CDR2 is FQNEAQ. This CDR3 spans 16 amino acids. The CDR3 DNA sequence: TGTGCCAGCCACCCCTCTTCTGGCGGGGCCAATCAGCCCCAGCATTTT. This sequence encodes CASHPSSGGANQPQHF.

This rearrangement joins TRBV6-2 or TRBV6-3 to TRBJ1-1, with D possibly being TRBD1 (5 bases). Germline assignment: CDR1 MNHEY and CDR2 SVGEGT. Trimming cost V 5 bases and J 3 bases, with 19 bases left between them. CDR3 size: 16 residues. For the CDR3, the DNA is TGTGCCAGCAGTGGGCGCGTTCGGGGGGAGGACACTGAAGCTTTCTTT. It yields the protein CASSGRVRGEDTEAFF.

The rearrangement uses TRBV19 and TRBJ1-6, with TRBD1 matching 7 bases. The CDR3 runs to 17 residues. CDR1 LNHDA and CDR2 SQIVND come from the germline V gene (reference sequence). J gave up 4 bases and V 5 bases, and 11 bases lay outside the gene matches. CDR3 loop: CASSFTKSRGYNSPLHF. The CDR3 DNA sequence: TGTGCCAGTAGTTTCACAAAAAGCAGGGGGTATAATTCACCCCTCCACTTT.

The chain employs TRBV6-5 and TRBJ1-4, with D uncertain. CDR3 size: 14 residues. Per germline, CDR1 MNHEY and CDR2 SVGAGI. The germline V and J ends were trimmed by 7 bases and 0 bases, with 9 bases remaining between them. The CDR3 DNA is TGTGCCAGCACCTCCCCTGCAACTAATGAAAAACTGTTTTTT. Protein product: CASTSPATNEKLFF.

The rearrangement links TRBV6-5 to TRBJ1-2; possibly TRBD1 for D (5 bases). The germline gives CDR1 MNHEY, CDR2 SVGAGI. The CDR3 spans 11 residues. V was shortened by 7 bases and J by 13 bases, with 16 bases between the two germline ends. CDR3 nucleotides: TGTGCCAGCACCGCCGGGACCGGGTTCACCTTC. It translates to CASTAGTGFTF.

V gene TRBV29-1 combines with J gene TRBJ1-3; D gene uncertain. Germline V gene sequence: CDR1 SQVTM, CDR2 ANQGSEA. The CDR3 runs to 13 residues. Deletions cut 4 bases from V and 0 bases from J, with 7 bases between. The CDR3 reads CSVVASSGNTIYF. In DNA form, the CDR3 reads TGCAGCGTTGTCGCCAGCTCTGGAAACACCATATATTTT.

The chain couples TRBV9 to TRBJ2-5; possible D gene TRBD1, 6 bases. Trimming cost V 0 bases and J 5 bases, with 17 bases left between them. The CDR3 runs to 16 residues. The germline V gene encodes CDR1 SGDLS and CDR2 YYNGEE. CDR3 protein: CASSVALGEQGETQYF. The CDR3 region has the DNA TGTGCCAGCAGCGTAGCTCTCGGTGAGCAGGGGGAGACCCAGTACTTC.

This chain links TRBV5-1 with TRBJ1-1; D is undetermined. The CDR3 spans 13 residues. V lost 7 bases and J lost 0, with 10 bases in between. Germline values: CDR1 SGHRS, CDR2 YFSETQ. As DNA, the CDR3 is TGCGCCAGCTTAGGTGAACTGAACACTGAAGCTTTCTTT. The encoded protein is CASLGELNTEAFF.

The chain combines TRBV7-2 with TRBJ2-7, with 7 bases aligning to TRBD2. V was clipped by 3 bases and J by 5 bases; unmatched bases: 7. Germline assignment: CDR1 SGHTA and CDR2 FQGNSA. The CDR3 is 14 residues long. The CDR3, as DNA: TGTGCCAGCAGCTTTCACAGCGGGGTCCACGAGCAGTACTTC. Protein sequence: CASSFHSGVHEQYF.

The chain joins TRBV4-3 to TRBJ1-3, with 7 bases matching TRBD1. CDR3 length: 14 amino acids. Germline CDR1 reads LGHNA; CDR2 reads YSLEER. Trimming took 6 bases from V and 8 from J; bases not matched to a gene: 10. The CDR3, as DNA: TGCGCCAGCAGTCAGGACAGGTTGGAGTACACCATATATTTT. Its protein is CASSQDRLEYTIYF.

V gene TRBV10-3 combines with J gene TRBJ2-1, with TRBD2 matching over 11 bases. With 7 bases clipped from V and 0 bases from J, the junction kept 14 bases outside the gene matches. Germline lookup yields CDR1 ENHRY and CDR2 SYGVKD. This CDR3 comprises 19 residues. The CDR3 region is CAIKGVGLAGDSSYNEQFF. The CDR3 DNA reads TGTGCCATCAAGGGGGTAGGACTAGCGGGTGATAGCTCCTACAATGAGCAGTTCTTC.

The chain combines TRBV10-2 with TRBJ1-5; 10 nucleotides match TRBD1. The CDR3 sequence is 17 residues long. CDR1 is WSHSY and CDR2 is SAAADI in the germline V gene. V shed 3 bases and J 3 bases; nucleotides not matched to a gene: 8. The CDR3 DNA follows: TGCGCCAGCAGTGAATCCCTGGACAGGGGGAACAATCAGCCCCAGCATTTT. Translating gives CASSESLDRGNNQPQHF.